There are a few counts of the clone carrying this TCR beta chain. The data belong to a study of cytomegalovirus exposure and HLA in healthy donors. The PCR ran on 60 Vbeta and 13 Jbeta primers. Clones were sequenced by immunoSEQ multiplex PCR, and TCRdb holds only the in-frame ones, with some missing. Of 160,000 or so clones detected, around three quarters appear once; the ten largest clones hold about 1.6%. Trimming took off 7 bases at V and 5 bases at J, with 15 bases between the two ends. Germline V CDR1 and CDR2: LGHNT, FRNRAP. The CDR3 is 14 residues long. This clonotype was sampled from a man aged 40-49 years in good health and CMV-seronegative. Source material: PBMCs. V usage is TRBV12-5 and J usage is TRBJ2-1; perhaps TRBD2 as D (6 bases). CDR3 DNA: TGTGCTAGTGCCCGAGTAGCGGAACACAATGAGCAGTTCTTC. It specifies CASARVAEHNEQFF.